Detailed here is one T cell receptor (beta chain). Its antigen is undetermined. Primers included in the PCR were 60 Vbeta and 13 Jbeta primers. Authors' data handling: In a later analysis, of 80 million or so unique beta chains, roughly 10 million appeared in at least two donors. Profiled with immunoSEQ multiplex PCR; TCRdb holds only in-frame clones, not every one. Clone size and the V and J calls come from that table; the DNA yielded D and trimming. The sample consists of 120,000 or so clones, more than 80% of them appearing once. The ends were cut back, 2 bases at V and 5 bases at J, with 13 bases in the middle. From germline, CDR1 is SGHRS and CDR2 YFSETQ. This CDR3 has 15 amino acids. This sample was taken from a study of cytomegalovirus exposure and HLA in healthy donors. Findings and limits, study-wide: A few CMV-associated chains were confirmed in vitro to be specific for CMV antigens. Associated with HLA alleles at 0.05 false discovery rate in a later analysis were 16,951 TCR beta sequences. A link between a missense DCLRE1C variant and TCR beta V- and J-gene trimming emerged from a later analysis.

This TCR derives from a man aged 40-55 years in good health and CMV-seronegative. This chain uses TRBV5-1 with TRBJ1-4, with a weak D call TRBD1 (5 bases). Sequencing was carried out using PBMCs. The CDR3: CASSLSGQGNEKLFF. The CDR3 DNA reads TGCGCCAGCAGCTTATCCGGACAAGGAAATGAAAAACTGTTTTTT.